This T cell receptor beta chain came from a study of cytomegalovirus exposure and HLA in healthy donors. Study observations and caveats: HLA alleles showed associations with 15,000 to 20,000 TCR beta sequences in a later analysis, at a 0.05 false discovery rate. As a later analysis showed, a missense DCLRE1C variant was linked to trimming of TCR beta V- and J-genes. Sequencing probably produced one cluster of sequence variants that were highly shared.

The CDR3 consists of 14 residues. Germline lookup yields CDR1 MNHNS and CDR2 SASEGT. The V gene lost 8 bases and the J gene lost 4 bases, with 17 bases spanning the gap. PCR used 60 Vbeta primers and 13 Jbeta primers. Profiling relied on immunoSEQ multiplex PCR, and the TCRdb table lists in-frame clones only, not all of them. The table has roughly 120,000 clones, 70% to 80% seen once. The sample holds a few counts of this clone. No antigen is known for it. This TCR was recovered from a woman aged 40 to 50 in good health and CMV-seropositive. The sequencing sample was made of PBMCs. V gene TRBV6-1 combines with J gene TRBJ1-1; TRBD1 is a possible D gene (6 bases). The CDR3 DNA reads as TGTGCCAGCCGACGGGCAGGGGCAGTCACTGAAGCTTTCTTT. Its translation: CASRRAGAVTEAFF.